A selection of T cell receptor beta chains follows, all from one sample in a study of cytomegalovirus exposure and HLA in healthy donors. Method: immunoSEQ multiplex PCR; TCRdb's copy keeps in-frame clones and lacks some. In the table there are over 130,000 clones, approximately 80% of which are singletons. Input material: PBMCs. All receptors derive from a man in his forties or fifties in good health and CMV-seronegative. Both conserved end residues are part of each CDR3. The D gene is left open where the match is weak. Clone size is shown for a subset of rows, as once, few, many or a class of expanded clone.

clone size | J gene | V gene | D gene | CDR3 DNA | CDR3 protein
NA | TRBJ1-5 | TRBV4-2 | NA | TGTGCCAGCAGCCAACAGGGTTTTAGCAATCAGCCCCAGCATTTT | CASSQQGFSNQPQHF
NA | TRBJ2-7 | TRBV6-5 | TRBD1 | TGTGCCAGCAGGGGACAGGGGGTGGGTTCCTACGGGCAGTACTTC | CASRGQGVGSYGQYF
NA | TRBJ1-5 | TRBV2 | TRBD1 | TGTGCCAGCCGACAGGGTTCGGCTCAGCCCCAGCATTTT | CASRQGSAQPQHF
NA | TRBJ2-1 | TRBV28 | NA | TGTGCCAGCAGTCCACCACCGCAGGGACATAAGCAGTTCTTC | CASSPPPQGHKQFF
NA | TRBJ2-7 | TRBV5-1 | NA | TGCGCCAGCAGCTTGGTTGCCAGGGACTACGAGCAGTACTTC | CASSLVARDYEQYF
few | TRBJ2-1 | TRBV29-1 | NA | TGCAGCGTTGTTAAAGACAGACACAATGAGCAGTTCTTC | CSVVKDRHNEQFF
NA | TRBJ1-5 | TRBV6-1 | TRBD1 | TGTGCCAGCAGGACCGACAGGGGGCCACATCAGCCCCAGCATTTT | CASRTDRGPHQPQHF
NA | TRBJ1-4 | TRBV19 | NA | TGTGCCAGTAGAATCGCGGTCACAGGGGAAAAACTGTTTTTT | CASRIAVTGEKLFF
NA | TRBJ1-1 | TRBV30 | NA | TGTGCCTGGACACAGCTGAACACTGAAGCTTTCTTT | CAWTQLNTEAFF
few | TRBJ2-1 | TRBV2 | TRBD2 | TGTGCCAGCACTGGACTAGCGGGGGGGAAGAAGTTCTTC | CASTGLAGGKKFF
NA | TRBJ1-1 | TRBV15 | TRBD1 | TGTGCCACCAGCAGAGGAGGACAGGCGACTGAAGCTTTCTTT | CATSRGGQATEAFF
few | TRBJ2-1 | TRBV10-3 | TRBD2 | TGTGCCATCAGTGAGTCCCTAGCGGTATACAATGAGCAGTTCTTC | CAISESLAVYNEQFF
NA | TRBJ2-1 | TRBV6-1 | TRBD2 | TGTGCCAGCAGGGGGACCAGCGGGGAGTACAATGAGCAGTTCTTC | CASRGTSGEYNEQFF
NA | TRBJ1-2 | TRBV29-1 | NA | TGCAGCGTTGTGGGGGCAGGCCCCTACACCTTC | CSVVGAGPYTF
NA | TRBJ2-1 | TRBV7-7 | NA | TGTGCTAGCAGCCCCACCCTCGCGGCGGACTCCTACAATGAGCAGTTCTTC | CASSPTLAADSYNEQFF
NA | TRBJ2-2 | TRBV5-6 | TRBD2 | TGTGCCAGCAGCTTAACTAGCGGGGGGAACACCGGGGAGCTGTTTTTT | CASSLTSGGNTGELFF
once | TRBJ1-2 | TRBV23-1 | NA | TGCGCCAGCAGTCAGGCAGGGCTAGGCTATGGCTACACCTTC | CASSQAGLGYGYTF
NA | TRBJ2-7 | TRBV30 | TRBD2 | TGTGCCTGGAGACGATCCGGGGGAGGGGAGCAGTACTTC | CAWRRSGGGEQYF
NA | TRBJ1-1 | TRBV5-1 | NA | TGCGCCAGCAGCTTGAGGGGGAACACTGAAGCTTTCTTT | CASSLRGNTEAFF
few | TRBJ2-3 | TRBV6-1 | TRBD2 | TGTGCCAGCGGCGGGAGCAACACAGATACGCAGTATTTT | CASGGSNTDTQYF
NA | TRBJ1-2 | TRBV19 | NA | TGTGCCAGTAGGACAGAAGCCCGGAGATATGGCTACACCTTC | CASRTEARRYGYTF
NA | TRBJ2-5 | TRBV5-5 | NA | TGTGCCAGCAGCTTGGCCGGGAGACAAGAGACCCAGTACTTC | CASSLAGRQETQYF
NA | TRBJ2-5 | TRBV18 | TRBD1 | TGTGCCAGCTCAGGACAGGCGCGCCAAGAGACCCAGTACTTC | CASSGQARQETQYF
NA | TRBJ1-1 | TRBV11-3 | NA | TGTGCCAGCAGCTTGCTGCGAGGGGGCACTGAAGCTTTCTTT | CASSLLRGGTEAFF
NA | TRBJ1-6 | TRBV6-1 | TRBD1 | TGTGCCAGCAGTGTTGGGACAGGGGGTTTTTCACCCCTCCACTTT | CASSVGTGGFSPLHF
NA | TRBJ1-4 | TRBV12-5 | NA | TGTGCTAGTGGTTTGGTCTCCGGAAGCCCCGAGGAACTGTTTTTT | CASGLVSGSPEELFF